Below, one TCR beta chain is given with its context. The CDR3 consists of 16 residues. V lost 1 base to trimming and J lost 6 bases; unmatched junction nucleotides: 6. CDR1 and CDR2 from the germline V gene are GTSNPN and SVGIG (reference sequence). Clones were read by immunoSEQ multiplex PCR, and TCRdb kept only the in-frame ones, dropping some. Of approximately 80,000 clones listed, 89% are singletons. This record comes from a study of technical replicates of blood from a few donors. This chain connects TRBV30 to TRBJ2-2; 12 bases are a match to TRBD2. The receptor's source is a human donor in good health. Material for sequencing was T cells isolated from PBMCs. The chain's CDR3 is CAWSEGASGRAGELFF. The CDR3 DNA sequence: TGTGCCTGGAGTGAAGGGGCTAGCGGGAGGGCCGGGGAGCTGTTTTTT.